This section outlines one TCR beta chain sequence together with its context. What it binds is unknown. The data derive from a study of post-analysis software for immune sequencing data. General study results and limits: Strong co-clustering by F measure linked samples that shared a preparation batch. The five TRBV segments detected at higher frequency in patients than in controls included TRBV5-6, TRBV5-1 and TRBV20-1. Controls significantly exceeded multiple sclerosis patients in normalized Chao1 diversity.

Presence of unique molecular identifiers characterized the TCR beta cDNA libraries. Researchers reported roughly 0.5 million cDNA molecules coming from approximately 0.95 to 9.8 million T cells. TCRdb used MiXCR to reprocess the PCR reads, holding one entry per CDR3 protein. This sample carries hundreds of thousands of distinct CDR3 sequences, approximately 50% of them seen once, and the ten largest clones take approximately 4.3%. This CDR3 comprises 15 residues. CDR1 is LNHDA and CDR2 is SQIVND in the germline V gene (reference sequence). V shed 10 bases, J shed 4 bases, and the junction held 13 bases outside the gene matches.

The TCR was taken from a girl aged 5 to 17 with multiple sclerosis. Sequenced: blood. V is TRBV19 and J is TRBJ1-5, with 7 bases lining up with TRBD1. The chain's CDR3 is CATGVLTGSNQPQHF. As DNA, the CDR3 is TGTGCCACCGGAGTGCTGACAGGGAGTAATCAGCCCCAGCATTTT.